Below, 30 T cell receptor beta chains from the same sample are listed, as sequenced in a study of tumor-infiltrating lymphocytes in oesophageal squamous cell carcinoma. TCRdb called the PCR reads again in MiXCR, with one record for every CDR3 protein. The sample lists roughly 20,000 distinct CDR3 sequences; 42% were seen once. Source material: normal esophageal tissue next to the tumor. The receptors were gathered from a female donor with esophageal squamous cell carcinoma.

This clonotype was counted a few times. A read error may be the cause here, since a much bigger clone is one base away. The rearrangement links TRBV5-1 to TRBJ2-3, with 7 bases identical to TRBD2. The germline V gene encodes CDR1 SGHRS and CDR2 YFSETQ. J was trimmed by 5 bases and V by 4 bases; bases with no gene match: 7. The length of the CDR3 is 14 residues. The CDR3 protein is CASSSGTNKDTQYF. The CDR3, as DNA: TGCGCCAGCAGCAGCGGGACTAACAAAGATACGCAGTATTTT.

This clonotype came up many times. The rearrangement links TRBV28 to TRBJ1-2, with 8 bases that match TRBD1. V was clipped by 5 bases and J by 8 bases; unmatched bases: 7. Germline V lookup: CDR1 MDHEN, CDR2 SYDVKM. This CDR3 is 13 amino acids long. This chain's CDR3 is CASSPPQGGGYTF. For the CDR3, the DNA is TGTGCCAGCAGTCCACCACAGGGGGGGGGCTACACCTTC.

This clonotype has a count of ten or more. J is TRBJ1-4 and V is TRBV12-3 or TRBV12-4; tentative D call: TRBD1 (6 bases). V was cut by 5 bases and J by 5 bases, with 9 bases left in between. The CDR3 spans 13 residues. The CDR3 region is CASSLGQNEKLFF. The CDR3 coding sequence is TGTGCCAGCAGTCTAGGACAGAATGAAAAACTGTTTTTT.

This clonotype was detected ten times or more. The rearrangement links TRBV20-1 to TRBJ2-1; TRBD1 agrees at 8 bases. The last part of the DNA fits TRBJ2-7 better; the J call may be wrong. CDR1 is DFQATT, CDR2 SNEGSKA, per germline (reference sequence). The CDR3 loop spans 14 amino acids. The CDR3 nucleotides are TGCAGTGCTAGACCGGGACAGGAGCCTTACGAGCAGTACTTC. As protein: CSARPGQEPYEQYF.

The chain employs TRBV28 and TRBJ2-3; either TRBD1 or TRBD2 may supply D (5 bases each). Deletions cut 3 bases from V and 2 bases from J, with 12 bases between. This CDR3 is built from 15 residues. Germline CDR1 MDHEN, CDR2 SYDVKM. The CDR3 loop reads CASSLGRILTDTQYF. CDR3 coding DNA: TGTGCCAGCAGTTTGGGACGGATTCTCACAGATACGCAGTATTTT.

The rearrangement links TRBV7-6 to TRBJ2-3; D not certain. Germline V gene sequence: CDR1 SGHVS, CDR2 FNYEAQ. The CDR3 has 13 residues. V was shortened by 5 bases and J by 3 bases, with 9 bases between the two germline ends. The CDR3 is CASSEQRTDTQYF. CDR3 bases: TGTGCCAGCAGCGAACAGAGAACAGATACGCAGTATTTT.

By proportion, this clonotype is hyperexpanded. This rearrangement joins TRBV7-8 to TRBJ2-7; TRBD2 aligns across 7 bases. With V trimmed by 5 bases and J by 9 bases, 10 bases remained unmatched. Germline V gives CDR1 SGHVS, CDR2 FQNEAQ. The CDR3 runs to 13 residues. CDR3 amino acids: CASSLWGGGGQYF. The CDR3 DNA reads TGTGCCAGCAGCCTGTGGGGAGGCGGGGGGCAGTACTTC. Supplemented by reference TRBV7-8 and TRBJ2-7, the full variable domain reads GAGVSQSPRYKVAKRGQDVALRCDPISGHVSLFWYQQALGQGPEFLTYFQNEAQLDKSGLPSDRFFAERPEGSVSTLKIQRTQQEDSAVYLCASSLWGGGGQYFGPGTRLTVT.

Many counts were recorded for this clonotype. This chain connects TRBV12-3 or TRBV12-4 to TRBJ1-2; no reliable D call. The CDR3 sequence is 12 residues long. Trimming cost V 5 bases and J 6 bases, with 10 bases left between them. CDR3 region: CASSRTANGYTF. The CDR3 DNA reads TGTGCCAGCAGTCGGACCGCGAATGGCTACACCTTC.

By sample fraction, this clonotype is medium-sized (0.01 to 0.1%). V is TRBV7-3 and J is TRBJ2-5; weak D call: TRBD1 (6 bases). CDR1 and CDR2 from the germline V gene are SGHTA and FQGTGA. Trimming took off 5 bases at V and 3 bases at J, with 16 bases between the two ends. The CDR3 loop spans 15 amino acids. CDR3 amino acids: CASSRSGTPEETQYF. For the CDR3, the DNA is TGTGCCAGCAGCCGTTCCGGGACACCCGAAGAGACCCAGTACTTC.

Details on this clonotype: The junction shows a germline mismatch at one end, possibly a read error. This chain uses TRBV10-1 with TRBJ2-2; D may be TRBD2 (5 bases). The CDR3 is made up of 13 amino acids. The germline V gene has CDR1 WNHNN and CDR2 SYGVQD (reference sequence). The CDR3 DNA reads TGCGCCAGCAGTGAGTCTTCTCCCGGGGAGCTATTTTTT. Its translation is CASSESSPGELFF.

The gene calls are TRBV6-5 and TRBJ1-2; D remains unclear. V was clipped by 6 bases and J by 2 bases, with 16 bases between them. CDR3 length equals 15 residues. The germline V gene encodes CDR1 MNHEY and CDR2 SVGAGI. The CDR3 loop reads CASRRRGEANYGYTF. In DNA, the CDR3 is TGTGCCAGCAGGAGGCGGGGAGAAGCCAACTATGGCTACACCTTC.

Regarding this clonotype: Here the CDR3 omits its conserved ending phenylalanine or tryptophan, so a read error is the likely source. The DNA is left out, because the CDR3 cannot be placed on it with certainty; the CDR3 is given as TCRdb lists it. The genes are TRBV7-4 and TRBJ2-7; TRBD1 was called by the table and not checked on the DNA. Germline V lookup: CDR1 SGHVT, CDR2 SQSDAQ. Counting both end residues, the CDR3 totals 17 amino acids. The CDR3 region is CASSSDREVSYEQYFGS.

The chain uses TRBV5-5 and TRBJ2-1, with 11 bases aligning to TRBD2. The CDR3 covers 14 residues. With 1 base clipped from V and 9 bases from J, the junction kept 3 bases outside the gene matches. The V gene's germline CDR1 is SGHKS and CDR2 YYEKEE (reference sequence). CDR3 nucleotides: TGTGCCAGCAGCTTGACTAGCGGGAGCGGTGAGCAGTTCTTC. Its protein product is CASSLTSGSGEQFF.

The gene calls are TRBV6-5 and TRBJ1-3; 9 bases match TRBD1. J was trimmed by 2 bases and V by 5 bases; bases with no gene match: 4. The CDR3 covers 15 residues. Germline V gives CDR1 MNHEY, CDR2 SVGAGI. This CDR3 reads CASSTGGWAGNTIYF. The CDR3 nucleotides are TGTGCCAGCAGTACAGGGGGCTGGGCTGGAAACACCATATATTTT.

In its sample, this clonotype was seen a few times. It may be a read error: a sequence one base away is much more abundant. The chain joins TRBV6-6 to TRBJ2-1, with 7 positions matching TRBD1. This CDR3 has 13 residues. The V and J ends lost 3 bases and 10 bases, in that order; junction bases with no gene match: 6. Germline-derived CDR1 and CDR2 are MNHNY and SVGAGI (reference sequence). The CDR3 DNA reads TGTGCCAGCAGTTATGAAGGGACAGCCGAGCAGTTCTTC. This encodes CASSYEGTAEQFF.

This clonotype came up a few times. V is TRBV7-6 and J is TRBJ2-1, with 9 bases lining up with TRBD2. The end of the DNA fits TRBJ2-5 better, so the J call may be wrong. Germline V lookup: CDR1 SGHVS, CDR2 FNYEAQ. The CDR3 contains 15 residues. The CDR3 reads CASSLGGRGQETQYF. DNA for the CDR3: TGTGCCAGCAGCTTAGGCGGGAGGGGACAAGAGACCCAGTACTTC.

The J gene is TRBJ2-7, the V gene TRBV11-2; D ambiguous. The J call may be mistaken, given a closer DNA end match to TRBJ1-2. CDR3 length: 13 amino acids. The germline V gene encodes CDR1 SGHAT and CDR2 FQNNGV. The CDR3 here is CASSFAREGGYTF. As DNA, the CDR3 is TGTGCCAGCAGCTTCGCGCGGGAGGGAGGCTACACCTTC.

The genes are TRBV11-2 and TRBJ1-2; 13 bases align to TRBD2. The DNA end favors TRBJ2-5, so the J call may be wrong. The CDR3 sequence is 13 residues long. Germline V CDR1 and CDR2: SGHAT, FQNNGV. The CDR3 here is CASSWGTSGIQYF. The CDR3 nucleotides are TGTGCCAGCAGCTGGGGGACTAGCGGGATCCAGTACTTC.

V and J are TRBV12-3 or TRBV12-4 and TRBJ2-1; the match to TRBD2 covers 7 bases. V dropped 5 bases and J dropped 6; count of bases not matched to a gene: 10. The CDR3 has 15 residues. CDR3 residues: CASSSSGFFGNEQFF. The CDR3 DNA follows: TGTGCCAGCAGTAGTAGCGGGTTCTTCGGCAATGAGCAGTTCTTC.

This clonotype showed up many times. The chain uses TRBV11-2 and TRBJ1-1, with D uncertain. CDR1 and CDR2 (germline): SGHAT, FQNNGV. V lost 3 bases and J lost 1, with 6 bases in between. The CDR3 runs 13 residues. The CDR3 is CASSFVENTEAFF. Written as DNA, the CDR3 is TGTGCCAGCAGCTTTGTTGAGAACACTGAAGCTTTCTTT.

This clonotype was found many times. The V call is TRBV11-2, the J call TRBJ1-1; D call uncertain. The CDR3 covers 13 residues. Germline V gene sequence: CDR1 SGHAT, CDR2 FQNNGV. Trimming took 1 base from V and 4 from J, leaving 7 bases between them. CDR3 in DNA: TGTGCCAGCAGCTTAGCGTCAGCCACTGAAGCTTTCTTT. It codes for CASSLASATEAFF.

This clonotype was seen more than once but under ten times. The chain carries TRBV7-2 and TRBJ2-5, with D possibly TRBD1 on 6 matching bases. The V end lost 1 base, the J end lost 4 bases, and 10 bases lay between the germline ends. This CDR3 spans 14 amino acids. Germline CDR1 is SGHTA and CDR2 is FQGNSA. The CDR3 region has the DNA TGTGCCAGCAGCTTAGTCACAGGGAGAGAGACCCAGTACTTC. Its translation is CASSLVTGRETQYF.

In its sample, this clonotype was seen many times. A much larger clone lies one base from this, so it may be a read error. The CDR3 bases are TGTGCCAGCAGTTCTACACCCTTTAGCGGGACCTACAATGAGCAGTACTTC. Its protein product is CASSSTPFSGTYNEQYF. This sequence joins TRBV28 and TRBJ2-1; 8 nucleotides align to TRBD2. The end of the DNA is better explained by TRBJ2-7, so the J call may be wrong. The CDR3 length is 17 residues. Germline CDR1 MDHEN, CDR2 SYDVKM.

The table lists this clonotype with a count of one. In DNA form, the CDR3 reads TGTGCCAGCAGCTTAGATTTTGGAGCCGACTATGGCTACACCTTC. Amino acids: CASSLDFGADYGYTF. The chain uses TRBV7-2 and TRBJ1-2; D remains unclear. V lost 1 base, J lost 3 bases, and 12 bases lay in between. Germline loops: CDR1 SGHTA, CDR2 FQGNSA. This CDR3 comprises 15 residues.

Sample share makes this clonotype medium-sized. The J gene is TRBJ2-7, the V gene TRBV7-2; D is unclear. The V end lost 5 bases, the J end lost 2 bases, and 13 bases lay between the germline ends. In germline, CDR1 is SGHTA, CDR2 FQGNSA. This CDR3 is 14 amino acids long. The DNA for the CDR3 is TGTGCCAGCAGCCCCTACACGCAAACCTACGAGCAGTACTTC. This codes for CASSPYTQTYEQYF.

This clonotype has more than one count but fewer than ten. V usage is TRBV28 and J usage is TRBJ2-7, with no clear D. Germline V gene data show CDR1 as MDHEN and CDR2 as SYDVKM. The V end was cut by 6 bases, the J end by 2 bases, with 17 bases between. CDR3 length: 15 residues. The CDR3 sequence: CASSQHPGQTYEQYF. The CDR3 DNA is TGTGCCAGCAGCCAGCACCCGGGCCAAACCTACGAGCAGTACTTC.

Comments on this clonotype: The conserved phenylalanine or tryptophan is not found at the CDR3 terminus, so this likely reflects a read error. Because the CDR3's place on the DNA is in doubt, the DNA is left out and the CDR3 is given as listed by TCRdb. The chain combines TRBV28 with TRBJ2-3; the listed D gene, TRBD2, was not tested against the DNA. Looked up from germline, CDR1 is MDHEN and CDR2 is SYDVKM. The CDR3 extends over 16 residues, inclusive of both ends. The CDR3 here is CASSFGGEIVEQYFGP.

By sample fraction, this clonotype is medium-sized (0.01 to 0.1%). The rearrangement uses TRBV12-3 or TRBV12-4 and TRBJ1-4; 8 bases line up with TRBD1. The CDR3 length is 16 residues. Trimming took 5 bases from V and 8 from J; bases not matched to a gene: 13. Written as DNA, the CDR3 is TGTGCCAGCAGTCCTCGAACTGGACAGGGATCCGAAAAACTGTTTTTT. Translating gives CASSPRTGQGSEKLFF.

There are many counts of this clonotype. The V gene is TRBV14, the J gene TRBJ2-1; 7 bases map to TRBD2. V lost 6 bases, J lost 6 bases, and 8 bases stayed unmatched. CDR3 length equals 14 residues. Germline V gene sequence: CDR1 SGHDN, CDR2 FVKESK. CDR3 sequence reads: CASRQSGKGNEQFF. CDR3 bases: TGTGCCAGCAGACAAAGCGGGAAGGGCAATGAGCAGTTCTTC.

This clonotype was seen ten or more times. This chain joins TRBV18 and TRBJ1-1; perhaps TRBD1 as D (5 bases). Trimming stripped 4 bases from V and 0 bases from J, with 12 bases between. This CDR3 region has 15 residues. Germline V gene data show CDR1 as KGHSH and CDR2 as LQKENI. The CDR3 DNA reads TGTGCCAGCTCACTCGAGGGGCTCATGAACACTGAAGCTTTCTTT. It codes for CASSLEGLMNTEAFF.